The clone carrying this TCR beta chain has just one count. The CDR3 runs to 14 residues. CDR1 is LNHDA, CDR2 SQIVND, per germline (reference sequence). Trimming cost V 5 bases and J 3 bases, with 12 bases left between them. The data belong to a study of blood T cell repertoires in COVID-19. Study at large: The United States, Italy and Spain were the sources of the acute and convalescent COVID-19 samples.

In the original analysis: From reference gene primer amplification, estimates of nucleated cell counts were derived. Clones were sequenced by immunoSEQ multiplex PCR, and TCRdb holds only the in-frame ones, with some missing. V and J calls and clone size are those listed in that table; D and trimming were worked out from the DNA. The data show 200,000 to 250,000 clones, with about 80% seen just once and 15% held by the top ten. Sequenced input: PBMCs or T cells enriched from blood (not recorded which). This TCR came from a middle-aged man who had recovered from COVID-19. This chain connects TRBV19 to TRBJ2-3, with a tentative D call TRBD2 (6 bases). The CDR3 nucleotides are TGTGCCAGTAGTCGGGGGAGGCGGACAGATACGCAGTATTTT. Amino acids: CASSRGRRTDTQYF. Full variable domain (rest looked up from reference TRBV19 and TRBJ2-3): DGGITQSPKYLFRKEGQNVTLSCEQNLNHDAMYWYRQDPGQGLRLIYYSQIVNDFQKGDIAEGYSVSREKKESFPLTVTSAQKNPTAFYLCASSRGRRTDTQYFGPGTRLTVL.